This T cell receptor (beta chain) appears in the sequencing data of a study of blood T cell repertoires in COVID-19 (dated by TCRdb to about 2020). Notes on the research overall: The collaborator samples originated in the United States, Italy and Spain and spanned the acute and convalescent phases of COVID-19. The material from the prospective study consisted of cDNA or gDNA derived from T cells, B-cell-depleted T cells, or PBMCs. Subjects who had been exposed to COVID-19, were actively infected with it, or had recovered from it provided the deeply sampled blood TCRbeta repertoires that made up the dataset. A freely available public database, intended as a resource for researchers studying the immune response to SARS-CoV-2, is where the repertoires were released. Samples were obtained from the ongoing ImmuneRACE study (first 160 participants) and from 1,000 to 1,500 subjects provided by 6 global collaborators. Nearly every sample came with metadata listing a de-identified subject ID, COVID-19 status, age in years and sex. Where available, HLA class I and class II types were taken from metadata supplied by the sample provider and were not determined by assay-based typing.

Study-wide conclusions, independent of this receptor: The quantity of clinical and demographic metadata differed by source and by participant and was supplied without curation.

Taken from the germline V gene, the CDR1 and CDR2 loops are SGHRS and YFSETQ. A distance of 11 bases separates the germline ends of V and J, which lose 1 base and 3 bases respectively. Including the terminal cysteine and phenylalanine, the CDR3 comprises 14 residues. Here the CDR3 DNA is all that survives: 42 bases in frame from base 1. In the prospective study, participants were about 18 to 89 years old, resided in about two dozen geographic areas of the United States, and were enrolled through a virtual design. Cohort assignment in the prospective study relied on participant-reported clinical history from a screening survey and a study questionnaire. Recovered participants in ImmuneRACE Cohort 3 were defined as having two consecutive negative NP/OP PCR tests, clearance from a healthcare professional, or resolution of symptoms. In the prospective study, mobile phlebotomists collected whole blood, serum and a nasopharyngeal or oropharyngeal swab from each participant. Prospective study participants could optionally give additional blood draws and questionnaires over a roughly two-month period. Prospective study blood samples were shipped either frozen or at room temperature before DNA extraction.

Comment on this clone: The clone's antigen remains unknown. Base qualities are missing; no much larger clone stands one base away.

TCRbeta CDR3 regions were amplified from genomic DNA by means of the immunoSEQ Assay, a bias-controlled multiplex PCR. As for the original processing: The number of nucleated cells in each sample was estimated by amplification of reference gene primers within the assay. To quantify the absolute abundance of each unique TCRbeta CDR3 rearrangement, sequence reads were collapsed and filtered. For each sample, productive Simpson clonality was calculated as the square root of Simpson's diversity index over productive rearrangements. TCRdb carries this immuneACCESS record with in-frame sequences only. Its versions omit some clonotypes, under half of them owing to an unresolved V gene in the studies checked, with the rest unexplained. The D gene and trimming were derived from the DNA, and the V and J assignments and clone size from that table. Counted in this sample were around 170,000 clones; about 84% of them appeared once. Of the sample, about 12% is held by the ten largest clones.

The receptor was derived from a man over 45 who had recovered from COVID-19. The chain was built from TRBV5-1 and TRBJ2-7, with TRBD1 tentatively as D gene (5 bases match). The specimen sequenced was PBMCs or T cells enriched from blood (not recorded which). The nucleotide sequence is TGCGCCAGCAGCTTGCAGGGTCAAGACTACGAGCAGTACTTC. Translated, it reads CASSLQGQDYEQYF.